The 29 T cell receptor beta chains in this list originate from one sample, sequenced in a study of beta chain features in type 1 diabetes. Findings and caveats of the study: Within each of all four CD4+ subsets, Type 1 diabetes patients had TCRB CDR3s that were moderately but significantly shorter.

The antigens these receptors bind are not known. The whole isolated RNA underwent reverse transcription, so sequencing captured expressed TCRB transcripts. TCRdb's table, derived via immunoSEQ multiplex PCR, lists solely in-frame clones and lacks some. The sample yields tens of thousands of clones, roughly two thirds seen once. Material for sequencing was Tregs from blood. Receptors were obtained from a man aged 18 to 30 with type 1 diabetes.

The chain employs TRBV7-9 and TRBJ1-1; D is uncertain. Germline V CDR1 and CDR2: SEHNR, FQNEAQ (reference sequence). The CDR3 runs to 12 residues. The ends were cut back, 5 bases at V and 6 bases at J, with 10 bases in the middle. CDR3 amino acids: CASSPGVPEAFF. Written as DNA, the CDR3 is TGTGCCAGCAGCCCCGGGGTTCCTGAAGCTTTCTTT.

The chain has TRBV28 and TRBJ2-7, with D perhaps matching TRBD2 (7 bases). The CDR3 has 16 residues. Germline CDR1 and CDR2: MDHEN and SYDVKM. Between the trimmed V and J ends, which lost 5 bases and 3 bases, there was a span of 20 bases. CDR3 sequence (DNA): TGTGCCAGCAGTGAATGGGGGGGCGGGCAGGGCTACGAGCAGTACTTC. Translating it yields CASSEWGGGQGYEQYF.

The V gene is TRBV6-5, the J gene TRBJ1-5; D gene unclear. Trimming took 5 bases from V and 6 from J, leaving 8 bases between them. CDR1 is MNHEY, CDR2 SVGAGI, per germline. The CDR3 length is 12 residues. The CDR3 DNA reads TGTGCCAGCAGTCCCAACGGTCAGCCCCAGCATTTT. It encodes CASSPNGQPQHF.

This chain joins TRBV5-4 and TRBJ2-2; 12 nucleotides match TRBD1. V was pared by 4 bases and J by 4 bases, with 8 bases of the junction left unmatched. The CDR3 consists of 17 residues. From germline, CDR1 is SGHNT and CDR2 YYREEE (reference sequence). The CDR3 nucleotides read TGTGCCAGCAGCGGGGGACAGGGGGCGTCGGGCACCGGGGAGCTGTTTTTT. Encoded protein: CASSGGQGASGTGELFF.

This clone was detected a few times. The rearrangement uses TRBV5-6 and TRBJ1-5; the D gene is possibly TRBD1 (5 bases). In germline, CDR1 is SGHDT, CDR2 YYEEEE. The CDR3 consists of 16 residues. V was pared by 0 bases and J by 3 bases, with 13 bases between. The CDR3 DNA is TGTGCCAGCAGCTTGGGGGCCAGGGCTTACAATCAGCCCCAGCATTTT. It yields the protein CASSLGARAYNQPQHF.

This clone was counted only a few times. CDR3: CASSGQSTGELFF. The CDR3 DNA reads as TGTGCCAGCAGTGGTCAGTCGACCGGGGAGCTGTTTTTT. The chain combines TRBV2 with TRBJ2-2; the D is unclear. The CDR3 has 13 residues. Per germline, CDR1 SNHLY and CDR2 FYNNEI. Trimming stripped 4 bases from V and 5 bases from J, with 8 bases between.

The chain is built from TRBV27 and TRBJ2-7; 8 nucleotides line up with TRBD2. Trimming removed 5 bases from V and 3 bases from J; junction bases left unmatched: 9. Germline CDR1 and CDR2: MNHEY and SMNVEV (reference sequence). This CDR3 region has 15 residues. CDR3 nucleotide sequence: TGTGCCAGCAGTCGGGTCAGACTAGCGAACTACGAGCAGTACTTC. This translates into CASSRVRLANYEQYF.

This clone has a single count. The gene calls are TRBV5-1 and TRBJ2-2; 7 bases agree with TRBD1. This CDR3 contains 15 residues. Germline CDR1 is SGHRS and CDR2 is YFSETQ. V lost 4 bases and J lost 3; bases outside the gene matches: 6. This CDR3 reads CASSPWDSYTGELFF. DNA for the CDR3: TGCGCCAGCAGCCCTTGGGACAGCTACACCGGGGAGCTGTTTTTT.

The CDR3 here is CASSLVTGNTEAFF. CDR3 nucleotides: TGTGCCAGCAGCTTAGTCACGGGTAACACTGAAGCTTTCTTT. This chain uses TRBV7-9 with TRBJ1-1; D is undetermined. CDR3 length: 14 amino acids. CDR1 SEHNR and CDR2 FQNEAQ come from the germline V gene (reference sequence). Trimming removed 1 base at V and 2 bases at J, with 8 bases between. The full variable domain, in which reference TRBV7-9 and TRBJ1-1 provide the parts outside the CDR3, is DTGVSQNPRHKITKRGQNVTFRCDPISEHNRLYWYRQTLGQGPEFLTYFQNEAQLEKSRLLSDRFSAERPKGSFSTLEIQRTEQGDSAMYLCASSLVTGNTEAFFGQGTRLTVV.

This clone was seen only a few times. The CDR3 nucleotides are TGTGCCAGCAGACGTCTAGCGGGAGTAAACGATACGCAGTATTTT. Translation gives CASRRLAGVNDTQYF. J is TRBJ2-3 and V is TRBV6-6, with 10 bases that match TRBD2. The CDR3 runs to 15 residues. The trim removed 6 bases at V and 6 bases at J, leaving 9 bases unmatched. CDR1 is MNHNY and CDR2 is SVGAGI in the germline V gene (reference sequence).

This rearrangement joins TRBV28 to TRBJ1-2; D is undetermined. The CDR3 runs 13 residues. CDR1 is MDHEN and CDR2 is SYDVKM in the germline V gene. V was clipped by 3 bases and J by 2 bases, with 7 bases between them. The CDR3 bases are TGTGCCAGCAGTTTGGCCGGGAACTATGGCTACACCTTC. This gives the protein CASSLAGNYGYTF.

The rearrangement joins TRBV27 to TRBJ1-2; D possibly corresponds to TRBD1 (5 bases). Trimming removed 8 bases from V and 3 bases from J, with 13 bases in between. Germline V gives CDR1 MNHEY, CDR2 SMNVEV (reference sequence). There are 13 residues in the CDR3. CDR3 coding DNA: TGTGCCAGCGCCCGGGGGATCTACTATGGCTACACCTTC. Translated, it gives CASARGIYYGYTF.

This rearrangement joins TRBV28 to TRBJ1-6; a weak D match, TRBD1 (5 bases). CDR3 length: 16 residues. Germline assignment: CDR1 MDHEN and CDR2 SYDVKM. V gave up 6 bases and J gave up 5 bases, with 17 bases separating them. This chain's CDR3 is CASRPGGLGNNSPLHF. The CDR3 nucleotides read TGTGCCAGCAGACCGGGGGGGTTGGGGAATAATTCACCCCTCCACTTT.

The CDR3 nucleotides read TGCGCCAGCAGCCTGGGAACGACTAGCGGGAGTATGGATACGCAGTATTTT. This gives the protein CASSLGTTSGSMDTQYF. The chain carries TRBV5-1 and TRBJ2-3, with 12 bases lining up with TRBD2. CDR3 length: 17 amino acids. The germline V gene has CDR1 SGHRS and CDR2 YFSETQ. V dropped 4 bases and J dropped 6; count of bases not matched to a gene: 12.

This clone appeared once. This chain uses TRBV2 with TRBJ2-1, with TRBD2 matching over 12 bases. The germline V gene has CDR1 SNHLY and CDR2 FYNNEI. The CDR3 is made up of 14 amino acids. The junction had 2 bases not matched to a gene; V was cut back by 6 bases and J by 5 bases. As DNA, the CDR3 is TGTGCCAGCAGGAGGACTAGCGGGAACAATGAGCAGTTCTTC. Amino acids: CASRRTSGNNEQFF.

The chain joins TRBV30 to TRBJ1-1; no clear D gene. Germline V lookup: CDR1 GTSNPN, CDR2 SVGIG (reference sequence). The CDR3 contains 14 residues. V lost 4 bases to trimming and J lost 0 bases, with 12 bases between them. The CDR3 sequence: CAWMRRDMNTEAFF. The CDR3, as DNA: TGTGCCTGGATGCGACGCGACATGAACACTGAAGCTTTCTTT.

In regard to this clone: Other DNA sequences in this sample translate to the same CDR3. CDR3 sequence reads: CASSLGLAGGRNEQFF. The CDR3 DNA reads as TGTGCCAGCAGTTTGGGACTAGCGGGGGGGAGGAATGAGCAGTTCTTC. The chain joins TRBV28 to TRBJ2-1; 16 bases are a match to TRBD2. Per germline, CDR1 MDHEN and CDR2 SYDVKM. This CDR3 contains 16 residues. V trimming: 3 bases; J trimming: 7 bases; junction bases outside the gene matches: 3.

This sequence joins TRBV5-4 and TRBJ2-3; D is possibly TRBD2 (7 bases). This CDR3 has 15 residues. Germline V gives CDR1 SGHNT, CDR2 YYREEE (reference sequence). V was shortened by 2 bases and J by 4 bases, with 14 bases between the two germline ends. CDR3 sequence: CASSFGAGAADTQYF. Here the CDR3 DNA reads TGTGCCAGCAGCTTTGGGGCGGGGGCGGCAGATACGCAGTATTTT.

This clone appeared a few times. The chain joins TRBV19 to TRBJ2-3; D uncertain. The V gene's germline CDR1 is LNHDA and CDR2 SQIVND (reference sequence). V was clipped by 2 bases and J by 4 bases, with 7 bases between them. The CDR3 runs to 13 residues. This CDR3 reads CASSISSPDTQYF. CDR3 in DNA: TGTGCCAGTAGTATATCATCCCCAGATACGCAGTATTTT.

This clone has only a few counts. This sequence joins TRBV28 and TRBJ2-7, with 7 positions matching TRBD1. Germline CDR1 and CDR2: MDHEN and SYDVKM. The CDR3 contains 16 residues. J gave up 3 bases and V 5 bases, and 13 bases lay outside the gene matches. CDR3: CASSGVLKQGYYEQYF. Written as DNA, the CDR3 is TGTGCCAGCAGTGGGGTCTTAAAACAGGGGTACTACGAGCAGTACTTC.

The J gene is TRBJ2-1, the V gene TRBV2; D possibly corresponds to TRBD1 (6 bases). Between the trimmed V and J ends, which lost 5 bases and 0 bases, there was a span of 14 bases. This CDR3 contains 16 residues. CDR1 is SNHLY and CDR2 is FYNNEI in the germline V gene. The CDR3 region is CASSPDRTSSYNEQFF. CDR3 DNA: TGTGCCAGCAGTCCGGACAGAACAAGCTCCTACAATGAGCAGTTCTTC.

The CDR3 bases are TGTGCCACCTCTGGCCAGTTGAACACTGAAGCTTTCTTT. Encoded protein: CATSGQLNTEAFF. The chain combines TRBV25-1 with TRBJ1-1; D is ambiguous. V lost 10 bases and J lost 0, with 12 bases in between. This CDR3 comprises 13 residues. Germline V gene sequence: CDR1 MGHDK, CDR2 SYGVNS. Supplemented by reference TRBV25-1 and TRBJ1-1, the full variable domain reads EADIYQTPRYLVIGTGKKITLECSQTMGHDKMYWYQQDPGMELHLIHYSYGVNSTEKGDLSSESTVSRIRTEHFPLTLESARPSHTSQYLCATSGQLNTEAFFGQGTRLTVV.

This clone was detected once. V usage is TRBV9 and J usage is TRBJ2-3, with a tentative D call TRBD1 (5 bases). Trimming took 1 base from V and 0 from J, leaving 15 bases between them. This CDR3 is 17 amino acids long. Germline CDR1 SGDLS, CDR2 YYNGEE. CDR3 sequence reads: CASSVYQGPSSTDTQYF. The CDR3 DNA sequence: TGTGCCAGCAGCGTATATCAGGGCCCTTCTAGCACAGATACGCAGTATTTT.

V and J are TRBV27 and TRBJ2-1, with D perhaps TRBD1 (6 bases). V was cut by 3 bases and J by 0 bases, with 12 bases left in between. The CDR3 is 16 residues long. The germline CDR1 and CDR2 sequences are MNHEY and SMNVEV (reference sequence). The CDR3 sequence is CASSFSGHYSYNEQFF. In nucleotides, the CDR3 is TGTGCCAGCAGTTTCTCGGGACACTACTCCTACAATGAGCAGTTCTTC.

This clone was recorded a few times. The chain couples TRBV5-1 to TRBJ1-1; TRBD1 matches at 7 bases. CDR1 is SGHRS and CDR2 is YFSETQ in the germline V gene. This CDR3 comprises 12 residues. J lost 6 bases, V lost 4 bases, and 3 bases had no gene match. This chain's CDR3 is CASSPTGPEAFF. CDR3 coding DNA: TGCGCCAGCAGCCCGACAGGGCCTGAAGCTTTCTTT.

The sample holds a few counts of this clone. This chain links TRBV29-1 with TRBJ1-1; a weak D match, TRBD1 (5 bases). CDR1 and CDR2 (germline): SQVTM, ANQGSEA. Trimming stripped 6 bases from V and 5 bases from J, with 13 bases between. The CDR3 runs 12 residues. The CDR3: CSVGGARTEAFF. The CDR3 nucleotides are TGCAGCGTCGGTGGGGCTCGTACTGAAGCTTTCTTT.

This clone has a handful of counts. CDR3 in amino acids: CASSWQARGGNEKLFF. CDR3 nucleotides: TGCGCCAGCAGCTGGCAAGCGAGGGGAGGGAATGAAAAACTGTTTTTT. The V gene is TRBV5-1, the J gene TRBJ1-4, with D possibly matching TRBD1 (5 bases). Germline values: CDR1 SGHRS, CDR2 YFSETQ. The V and J ends lost 3 bases and 5 bases respectively, with 17 bases between them. The CDR3 sequence is 16 residues long.

This clone was seen once. The chain couples TRBV5-6 to TRBJ1-1, with 7 bases identical to TRBD1. Trimming took 2 bases from V and 2 from J; bases not matched to a gene: 15. Per germline, CDR1 SGHDT and CDR2 YYEEEE. The CDR3 extends over 18 amino acids. CDR3 protein: CASSLRIWPGTVNTEAFF. Written as DNA, the CDR3 is TGTGCCAGCAGCTTAAGAATTTGGCCCGGGACAGTAAACACTGAAGCTTTCTTT.

V usage is TRBV11-2 and J usage is TRBJ2-3, with TRBD2 identical over 9 bases. V dropped 1 base and J dropped 6; count of bases not matched to a gene: 11. In germline, CDR1 is SGHAT, CDR2 FQNNGV. The CDR3 has 17 residues. The CDR3 is CASSLVVTSGYADTQYF. CDR3 DNA: TGTGCCAGCAGCTTAGTCGTAACTAGCGGGTATGCGGATACGCAGTATTTT.